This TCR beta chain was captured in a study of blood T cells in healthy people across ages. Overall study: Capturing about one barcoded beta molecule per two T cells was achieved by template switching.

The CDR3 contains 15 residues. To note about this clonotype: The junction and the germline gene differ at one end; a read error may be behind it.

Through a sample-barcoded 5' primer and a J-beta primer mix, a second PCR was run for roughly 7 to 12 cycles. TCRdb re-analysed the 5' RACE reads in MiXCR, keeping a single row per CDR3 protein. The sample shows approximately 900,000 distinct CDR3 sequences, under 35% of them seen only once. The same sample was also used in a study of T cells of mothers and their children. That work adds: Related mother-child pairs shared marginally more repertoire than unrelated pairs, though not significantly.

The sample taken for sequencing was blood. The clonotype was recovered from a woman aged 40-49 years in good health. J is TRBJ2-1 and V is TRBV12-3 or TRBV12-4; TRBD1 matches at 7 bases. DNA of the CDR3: TGTGCCTGCAGTTTCCTCGACAGGGCCTACAATGAGCAGTTCTTC. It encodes CACSFLDRAYNEQFF.